This T cell receptor beta chain is drawn from a study of beta chain features in type 1 diabetes (dated by TCRdb to the late 2010s). Concerning the study at large: No differences in mean age, gender distribution, total cell number or subset yield were found between patients and healthy donors. A total of around 110,000,000 sorted cells were examined across all samples, and a strong correlation was observed between cell number per subset and RNA yield. In the study, TCRB repertoires of sorted circulating CD4+ T cell subsets from recently diagnosed type 1 diabetes patients were compared with those of matched healthy donors. Naive and central memory subsets were obtained from all 30 or so donors, but regulatory and stem cell-like memory subsets were isolated from only 8 patients and roughly 8 healthy donors.

Paper-wide results and their limitations: In all four CD4+ subsets, TCRB CDR3 length was moderately but significantly shorter in type 1 diabetes patients. Because cDNA rather than genomic DNA was sequenced, highly expressing activated cells could have been over-represented, although no difference in activation and CD3 levels was found between groups. PCR might favor shorter templates, but patient and control samples were amplified and corrected together, so any skew would affect both groups equally. Naive, central memory and regulatory TCRB repertoires appeared to be more alike among patients than among healthy donors. Fewer insertions and more nucleotide deletions at VDJ recombination sites were observed in patients with type 1 diabetes, implying thymic rearrangement abnormalities. Because the HLA sub-analyses included only small numbers of individuals, any influence of HLA type on TCRB rearrangement was left unresolved.

This clone was detected only a few times. The antigen it recognizes is unknown. Base qualities were left out, and no much larger clone turns up one base away. Each donor gave one peripheral blood draw, roughly 120 mL on average, collected into heparinised tubes. A BD FACSAria II and a panel including CD45RO, CCR7, CD25, CD127, CD95 and CD27 were used to sort naive, central memory, regulatory and stem cell-like memory CD4+ T cells. A purity above 95% was achieved for all sorted populations. PBMCs were separated immediately by Lymphoprep density gradient centrifugation and were stained directly, without being cultured. Samples were stained and sorted in pairs, with one healthy donor and one patient per experiment, so that batch effects were minimized. The High Capacity cDNA Reverse Transcription Kit was used to reverse transcribe all of the isolated RNA, meaning that expressed TCRB transcripts were what got sequenced. Deep immunoSEQ sequencing was applied to naive, central memory and regulatory T cell samples, giving an average of about 3.57 million total reads per sample. Sorted cells were lysed in RLT buffer, and RNA was extracted using DNase-treated RNeasy Micro or Mini kits according to cell number. Each cell subset was processed separately to prevent cross-contamination, with patient and healthy donor samples processed together. The immunoSEQ multiplex PCR was used to amplify TCRB sequences from cDNA, yielding 87-bp fragments that span the CDR3 region. The amplicons were sequenced using the Illumina HiSeq platform. For the original study's pipeline: PCR bias was corrected computationally using synthetic template baselines, and reads within Hamming distance 2 were collapsed, with unmergeable singletons discarded. Reads were aligned against IMGT to assign V, D and J genes, CDR3 length and insertions or deletions at six rearrangement sites. Within each subset, clonotype counts were normalized to sorted cell number, after which true diversity and Gini coefficients were computed with the tcR R package. The overlap coefficient, calculated on TCRB nucleotide sequences, was used to measure repertoire sharing. Out-of-frame TCRB sequences from naive cells were analyzed to stand in for the pre-selection repertoire. TCRdb re-hosts the immuneACCESS table, in-frame sequences only. Its copies lack some clones; in the studies checked, an unresolved V gene accounts for under half of them, and the cause for the rest is not known. That table is the source of V, J and clone size, and D and trimming were worked out from the DNA. Here the sample has about 900,000 clones; roughly 15% occur a single time. The top ten hold 0.023% of the sample.

Ends trimmed: V by 6 bases, J by 5 bases; bases unmatched to a gene: 15. The CDR3 goes from the cysteine to the phenylalanine over 16 residues. Only CDR3 DNA remains: 48 bases, in frame from the first base. The germline V gene provides CDR1 SGHTS and CDR2 YDEGEE. The source material was naive CD4+ T cells from blood. The sample's cell subset or site label, decoded: true naive CD4+ T cells. The V and J segments used are TRBV5-8 and TRBJ2-3; 7 central nucleotides agree with TRBD1. The receptor was derived from a woman aged 18-29 years in good health. Read as DNA, the sequence is TGTGCCAGCACCCAGGGTGGCAGGGGGAGAATAGATACGCAGTATTTT. Translated, this is CASTQGGRGRIDTQYF.